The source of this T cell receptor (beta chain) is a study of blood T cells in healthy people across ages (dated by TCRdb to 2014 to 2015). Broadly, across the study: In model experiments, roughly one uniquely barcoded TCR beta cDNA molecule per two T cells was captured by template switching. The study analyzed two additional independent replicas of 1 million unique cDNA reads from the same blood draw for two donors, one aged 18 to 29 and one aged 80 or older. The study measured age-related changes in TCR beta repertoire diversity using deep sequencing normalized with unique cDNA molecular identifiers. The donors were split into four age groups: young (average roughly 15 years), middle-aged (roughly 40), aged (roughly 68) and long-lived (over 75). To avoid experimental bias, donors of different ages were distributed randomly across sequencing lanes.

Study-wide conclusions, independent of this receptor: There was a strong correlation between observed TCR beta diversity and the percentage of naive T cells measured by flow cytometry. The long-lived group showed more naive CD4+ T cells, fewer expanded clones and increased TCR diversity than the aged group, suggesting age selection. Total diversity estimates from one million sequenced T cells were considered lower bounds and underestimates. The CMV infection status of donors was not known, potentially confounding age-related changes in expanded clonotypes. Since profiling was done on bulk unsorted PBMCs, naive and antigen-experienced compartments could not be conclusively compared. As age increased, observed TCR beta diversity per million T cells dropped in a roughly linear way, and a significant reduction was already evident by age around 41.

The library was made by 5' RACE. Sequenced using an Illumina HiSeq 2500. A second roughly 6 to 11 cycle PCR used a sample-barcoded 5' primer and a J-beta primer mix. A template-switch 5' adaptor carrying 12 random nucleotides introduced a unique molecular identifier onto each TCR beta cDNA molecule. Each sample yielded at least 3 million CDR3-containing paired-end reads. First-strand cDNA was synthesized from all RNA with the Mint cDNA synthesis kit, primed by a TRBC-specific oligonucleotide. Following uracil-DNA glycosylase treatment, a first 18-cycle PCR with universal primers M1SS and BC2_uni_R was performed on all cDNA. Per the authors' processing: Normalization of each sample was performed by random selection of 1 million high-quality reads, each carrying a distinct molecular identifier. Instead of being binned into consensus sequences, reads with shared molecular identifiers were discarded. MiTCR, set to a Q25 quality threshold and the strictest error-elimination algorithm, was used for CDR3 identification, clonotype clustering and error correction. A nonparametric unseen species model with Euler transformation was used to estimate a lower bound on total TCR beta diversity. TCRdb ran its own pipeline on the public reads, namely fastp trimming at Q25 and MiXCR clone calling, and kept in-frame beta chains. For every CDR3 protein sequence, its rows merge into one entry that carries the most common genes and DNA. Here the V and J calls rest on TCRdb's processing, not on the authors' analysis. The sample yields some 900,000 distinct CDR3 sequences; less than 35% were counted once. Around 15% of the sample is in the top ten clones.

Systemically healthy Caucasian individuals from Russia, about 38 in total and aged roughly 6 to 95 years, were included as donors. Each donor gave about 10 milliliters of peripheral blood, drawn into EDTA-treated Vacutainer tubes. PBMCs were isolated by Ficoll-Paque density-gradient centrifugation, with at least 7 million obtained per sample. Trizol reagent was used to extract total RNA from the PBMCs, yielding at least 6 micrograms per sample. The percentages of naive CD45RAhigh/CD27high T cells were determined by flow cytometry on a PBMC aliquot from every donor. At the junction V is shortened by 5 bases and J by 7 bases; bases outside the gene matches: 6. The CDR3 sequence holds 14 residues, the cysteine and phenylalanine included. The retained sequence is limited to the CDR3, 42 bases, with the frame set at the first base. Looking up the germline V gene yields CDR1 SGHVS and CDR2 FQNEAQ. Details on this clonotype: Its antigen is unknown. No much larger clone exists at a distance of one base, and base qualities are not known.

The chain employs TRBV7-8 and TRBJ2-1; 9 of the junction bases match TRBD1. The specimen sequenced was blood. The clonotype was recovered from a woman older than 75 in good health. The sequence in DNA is TGTGCCAGCAGCAGCCTGGACAGGGGAAATGAGCAGTTCTTC. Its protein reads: CASSSLDRGNEQFF.